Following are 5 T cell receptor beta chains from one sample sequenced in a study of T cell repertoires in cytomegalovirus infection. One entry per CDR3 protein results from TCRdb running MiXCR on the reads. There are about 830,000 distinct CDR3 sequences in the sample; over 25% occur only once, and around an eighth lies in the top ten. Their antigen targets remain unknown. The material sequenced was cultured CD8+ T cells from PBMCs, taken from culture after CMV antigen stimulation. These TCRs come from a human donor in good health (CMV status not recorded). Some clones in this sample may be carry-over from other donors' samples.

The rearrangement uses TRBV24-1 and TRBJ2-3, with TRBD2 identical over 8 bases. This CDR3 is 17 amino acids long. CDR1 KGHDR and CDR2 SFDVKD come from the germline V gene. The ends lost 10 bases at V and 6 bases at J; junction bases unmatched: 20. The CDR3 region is CATSRGAGDSGRDTQYF. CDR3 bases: TGTGCCACGTCGCGGGGGGCAGGAGATAGTGGAAGGGATACGCAGTATTTT.

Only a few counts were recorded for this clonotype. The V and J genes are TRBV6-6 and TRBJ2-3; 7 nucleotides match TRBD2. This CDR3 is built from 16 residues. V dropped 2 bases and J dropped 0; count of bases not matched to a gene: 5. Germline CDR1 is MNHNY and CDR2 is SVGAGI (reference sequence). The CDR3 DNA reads TGTGCCAGCAGTTACCTAGCGGTTACTAGCACAGATACGCAGTATTTT. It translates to CASSYLAVTSTDTQYF.

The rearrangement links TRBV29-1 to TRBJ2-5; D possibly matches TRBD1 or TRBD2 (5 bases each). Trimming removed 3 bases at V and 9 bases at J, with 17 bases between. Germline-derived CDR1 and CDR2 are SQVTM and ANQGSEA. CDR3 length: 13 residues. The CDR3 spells CSVETDLPEAQYF. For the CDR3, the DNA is TGCAGCGTTGAGACAGACCTCCCGGAGGCCCAGTACTTC.

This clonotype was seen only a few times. CDR3 coding DNA: TGTGCCAGCAGCTCAGAAGCGGGCTCCTACAATCTGTTCTTC. Residues: CASSSEAGSYNLFF. This chain joins TRBV7-8 and TRBJ2-1; tentative D call: TRBD2 (6 bases). Germline V gene lookup returns CDR1 SGHVS and CDR2 FQNEAQ. V was pared by 4 bases and J by 15 bases, with 22 bases between. The CDR3 sequence is 14 residues long.

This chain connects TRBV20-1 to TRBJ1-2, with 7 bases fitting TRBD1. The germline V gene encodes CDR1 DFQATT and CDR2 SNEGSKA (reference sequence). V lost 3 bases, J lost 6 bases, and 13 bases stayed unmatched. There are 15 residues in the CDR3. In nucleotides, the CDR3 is TGCAGTGCTAGTAAAGGACAGGCCCACTTGGATGGCTACACCTTC. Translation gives CSASKGQAHLDGYTF.